The 22 T cell receptor beta chains in this list originate from one sample, sequenced in a study of blood T cell repertoires in COVID-19. The assay was immunoSEQ multiplex PCR, and TCRdb's table has in-frame clones only and misses some. This sample carries about 240,000 clones, about four fifths of them seen once, and the ten largest clones take roughly 10%. Specimen: peripheral blood. These receptors all come from a woman aged 80 or over with acute or convalescent COVID-19.

For the CDR3, the DNA is TGTGCCAGTAGTAGTCAGCGGAACACTGAAGCTTTCTTT. Translation: CASSSQRNTEAFF. The V gene is TRBV19, the J gene TRBJ1-1; D is uncertain. The CDR3 totals 13 residues. The germline CDR1 and CDR2 sequences are LNHDA and SQIVND (reference sequence). V lost 4 bases and J lost 1, with 7 bases in between.

In its sample, this clone was seen a few times. The sample contains more than one DNA sequence encoding this CDR3. The chain combines TRBV12-3 or TRBV12-4 with TRBJ1-1; possible D gene TRBD1, 5 bases. The CDR3 covers 13 residues. Trimming left V 6 bases short and J 1 base short, with 9 bases between. CDR3 nucleotides: TGTGCCAGCAGCCCCGGACAGAACACTGAAGCTTTCTTT. Protein: CASSPGQNTEAFF.

The chain employs TRBV19 and TRBJ1-1; no clear D gene. The V end was cut by 7 bases, the J end by 2 bases, with 17 bases between. This CDR3 has 15 amino acids. Germline assignment: CDR1 LNHDA and CDR2 SQIVND (reference sequence). DNA of the CDR3: TGTGCCAGTAAAAGTTCTCGCGGGTATAACACTGAAGCTTTCTTT. Its translation: CASKSSRGYNTEAFF.

CDR3 protein: CASSGGKGGNQPQHF. The CDR3 region has the DNA TGTGCCAGCAGCGGGGGGAAAGGGGGCAATCAGCCCCAGCATTTT. The chain combines TRBV2 with TRBJ1-5; TRBD1 is a possible D gene (5 bases). Looked up from germline, CDR1 is SNHLY and CDR2 is FYNNEI. This CDR3 has 15 residues. The V gene lost 6 bases and the J gene lost 2 bases, with 14 bases spanning the gap.

V and J are TRBV5-6 and TRBJ1-6; D remains unclear. The V and J ends lost 1 base and 2 bases respectively, with 16 bases between them. Germline V gene lookup returns CDR1 SGHDT and CDR2 YYEEEE. CDR3 length: 18 residues. CDR3 protein: CASSLFRPGRTYNSPLHF. CDR3 nucleotide sequence: TGTGCCAGCAGCTTGTTCCGCCCGGGGAGGACCTATAATTCACCCCTCCACTTT. Based on the CDR3 plus reference TRBV5-6 and TRBJ1-6, the full variable domain is DAGVTQSPTHLIKTRGQQVTLRCSPKSGHDTVSWYQQALGQGPQFIFQYYEEEERQRGNFPDRFSGHQFPNYSSELNVNALLLGDSALYLCASSLFRPGRTYNSPLHFGNGTRLTVT.

The chain has TRBV5-4 and TRBJ2-3; TRBD1 aligns across 7 bases. CDR3 length: 16 residues. The V gene end was trimmed by 1 base and the J gene end by 2 bases; junction bases not matched to a gene: 7. Germline CDR1 and CDR2: SGHNT and YYREEE (reference sequence). CDR3 coding DNA: TGTGCCAGCAGCTTGAAGGGGGCCCGTTCCACAGATACGCAGTATTTT. It encodes CASSLKGARSTDTQYF.

The chain recombines TRBV9 with TRBJ2-2; D is perhaps TRBD1 (6 bases). V was cut by 1 base and J by 4 bases, with 11 bases left in between. Germline V CDR1 and CDR2: SGDLS, YYNGEE. CDR3 length equals 15 residues. CDR3 nucleotide sequence: TGTGCCAGCAGCGTAAGGTCAGGGGTCACCGGGGAGCTGTTTTTT. This codes for CASSVRSGVTGELFF.

This sequence joins TRBV6-5 and TRBJ1-1, with D possibly matching TRBD1 (6 bases). The CDR3 spans 15 residues. CDR1 is MNHEY and CDR2 is SVGAGI in the germline V gene. Trimming removed 5 bases at V and 0 bases at J, with 13 bases between. DNA for the CDR3: TGTGCCAGCAGTCTAAGGGACAAGTTGAACACTGAAGCTTTCTTT. Its protein is CASSLRDKLNTEAFF.

The rearrangement joins TRBV10-3 to TRBJ1-1, with TRBD1 identical over 7 bases. The CDR3 loop spans 12 amino acids. Looked up from germline, CDR1 is ENHRY and CDR2 is SYGVKD. V lost 11 bases to trimming and J lost 4 bases; unmatched junction nucleotides: 7. This CDR3 reads CAVTGRGTEAFF. In DNA, the CDR3 is TGTGCCGTGACAGGGAGAGGCACTGAAGCTTTCTTT.

The chain couples TRBV10-3 to TRBJ2-5; 10 nucleotides agree with TRBD1. CDR1 is ENHRY, CDR2 SYGVKD, per germline. There are 13 residues in the CDR3. Unmatched junction bases numbered 4, after V lost 10 bases and J lost 2 bases. Here the CDR3 reads CASGDRGQETQYF. DNA for the CDR3: TGTGCCAGCGGGGACAGGGGACAAGAGACCCAGTACTTC.

V gene TRBV6-7 combines with J gene TRBJ1-2; 8 nucleotides agree with TRBD1. TRBV6-7 is given ORF status, its function remaining uncertain. CDR3 length equals 13 residues. Germline trimming cut 6 bases from V and 1 base from J; bases unmatched to any gene: 1. The CDR3 DNA is TGTGCCAGCAGGGACAGGGTTAACTATGGCTACACCTTC. It yields the protein CASRDRVNYGYTF.

The rearrangement joins TRBV14 to TRBJ2-5, with 7 bases matching TRBD2. The CDR3 length is 13 residues. V lost 4 bases to trimming and J lost 5 bases; unmatched junction nucleotides: 4. Germline CDR1 is SGHDN and CDR2 is FVKESK. Here the CDR3 reads CASSLRGVETQYF. CDR3 nucleotide sequence: TGTGCCAGCAGCCTACGGGGGGTGGAGACCCAGTACTTC.

The V and J genes are TRBV10-3 and TRBJ2-1; TRBD1 agrees at 7 bases. Trimming removed 6 bases from V and 8 bases from J; junction bases left unmatched: 10. CDR3 size: 14 residues. Germline V gene lookup returns CDR1 ENHRY and CDR2 SYGVKD. In DNA form, the CDR3 reads TGTGCCATCAGCCCATCAGGGGGTTCCGATGAGCAGTTCTTC. This translates into CAISPSGGSDEQFF.

This clone occurred a few times. This chain uses TRBV5-4 with TRBJ2-1; the D gene is possibly TRBD1 (5 bases). Germline CDR1 reads SGHNT; CDR2 reads YYREEE (reference sequence). Trimming left V 0 bases short and J 6 bases short, with 7 bases between. The CDR3 runs 13 residues. CDR3 sequence: CASSLVRGNEQFF. The DNA for the CDR3 is TGTGCCAGCAGCTTGGTAAGGGGCAATGAGCAGTTCTTC.

This clone has only one observation. The rearrangement uses TRBV5-1 and TRBJ1-4, with a tentative D call TRBD1 (5 bases). The V gene lost 0 bases and the J gene lost 5 bases, with 11 bases spanning the gap. The germline CDR1 and CDR2 sequences are SGHRS and YFSETQ. This CDR3 is built from 15 residues. CDR3 protein: CASSLEGNSNEKLFF. CDR3 DNA: TGCGCCAGCAGCTTGGAGGGGAACTCCAATGAAAAACTGTTTTTT.

This sequence joins TRBV5-1 and TRBJ1-6, with 7 bases lining up with TRBD1. The CDR3 spans 15 residues. V shed 4 bases and J 11 bases; nucleotides not matched to a gene: 12. Germline values: CDR1 SGHRS, CDR2 YFSETQ. CDR3 loop: CASSPEDRWEAPLHF. CDR3 DNA: TGCGCCAGCAGCCCGGAGGACAGGTGGGAGGCACCCCTCCACTTT.

This clone was counted only a few times. The rearrangement uses TRBV15 and TRBJ1-3; 7 positions agree with TRBD1. The CDR3 has 16 residues. Looked up from germline, CDR1 is LNHNV and CDR2 is YYDKDF (reference sequence). V shed 0 bases and J 4 bases; nucleotides not matched to a gene: 6. CDR3 sequence (DNA): TGTGCCACCAGCAGAGACCTGACAGGGTCGGGAAACACCATATATTTT. The encoded protein is CATSRDLTGSGNTIYF.

This chain uses TRBV29-1 with TRBJ2-1; TRBD1 agrees at 7 bases. This CDR3 region has 11 residues. CDR1 SQVTM and CDR2 ANQGSEA come from the germline V gene. V shed 8 bases, J shed 7 bases, and the junction held 5 bases outside the gene matches. Here the CDR3 reads CSTLTGNEQFF. In DNA form, the CDR3 reads TGCAGCACCCTGACAGGGAATGAGCAGTTCTTC.

In this sample, this clone turned up a few times. J is TRBJ1-4 and V is TRBV18, with D perhaps TRBD1 (6 bases). The CDR3 length is 15 residues. The germline V gene has CDR1 KGHSH and CDR2 LQKENI. Deletions cut 5 bases from V and 8 bases from J, with 18 bases between. CDR3 bases: TGTGCCAGCTCATCAGACAGGCCCTCTTGGGAAAAACTGTTTTTT. The encoded protein is CASSSDRPSWEKLFF.

This clone has a handful of counts. The chain combines TRBV4-2 with TRBJ1-1; D perhaps matches TRBD1 (5 bases). The CDR3 consists of 14 residues. Germline V gene lookup returns CDR1 LGHNA and CDR2 YNFKEQ. Trimming took off 1 base at V and 0 bases at J, with 6 bases between the two ends. The chain's CDR3 is CASSQADMNTEAFF. The CDR3 bases are TGTGCCAGCAGCCAAGCGGACATGAACACTGAAGCTTTCTTT.

The chain links TRBV5-4 to TRBJ2-5; D is undetermined. The CDR3 is 14 amino acids. Trimming cost V 0 bases and J 2 bases, with 8 bases left between them. From germline, CDR1 is SGHNT and CDR2 YYREEE (reference sequence). CDR3 residues: CASSLAGSQETQYF. CDR3 in DNA: TGTGCCAGCAGCTTGGCAGGATCTCAAGAGACCCAGTACTTC.

The chain uses TRBV5-1 and TRBJ2-3; 14 bases match TRBD2. V trimming: 6 bases; J trimming: 5 bases; junction bases outside the gene matches: 8. CDR3 length equals 16 residues. Looked up from germline, CDR1 is SGHRS and CDR2 is YFSETQ. In DNA, the CDR3 is TGCGCCAGCAACAAAGGGACTAGCGGGGGATTAGATACGCAGTATTTT. Translation: CASNKGTSGGLDTQYF.